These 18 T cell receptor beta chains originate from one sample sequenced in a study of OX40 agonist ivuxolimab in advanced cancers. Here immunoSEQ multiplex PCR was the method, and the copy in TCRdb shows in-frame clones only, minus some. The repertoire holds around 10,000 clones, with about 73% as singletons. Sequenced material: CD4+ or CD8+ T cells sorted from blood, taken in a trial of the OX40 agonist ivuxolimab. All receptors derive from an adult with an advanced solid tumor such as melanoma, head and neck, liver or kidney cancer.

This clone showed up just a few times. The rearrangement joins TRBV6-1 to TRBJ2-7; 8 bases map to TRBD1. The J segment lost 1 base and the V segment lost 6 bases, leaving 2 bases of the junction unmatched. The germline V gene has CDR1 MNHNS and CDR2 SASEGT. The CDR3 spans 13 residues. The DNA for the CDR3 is TGTGCCAGCAGGGGACAGGTTTCCTACGAGCAGTACTTC. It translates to CASRGQVSYEQYF.

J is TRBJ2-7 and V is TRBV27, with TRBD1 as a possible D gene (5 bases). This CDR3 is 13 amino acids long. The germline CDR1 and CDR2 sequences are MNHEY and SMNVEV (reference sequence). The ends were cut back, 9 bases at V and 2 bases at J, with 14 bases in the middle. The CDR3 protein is CASLGQGTYEQYF. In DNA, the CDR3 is TGTGCCAGTTTAGGCCAGGGAACCTACGAGCAGTACTTC.

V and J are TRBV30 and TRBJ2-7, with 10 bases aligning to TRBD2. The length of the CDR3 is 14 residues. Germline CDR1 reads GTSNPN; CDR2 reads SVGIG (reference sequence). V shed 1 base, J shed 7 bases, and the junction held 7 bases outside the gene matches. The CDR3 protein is CAWSDGTSVYEQYF. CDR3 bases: TGTGCCTGGAGTGACGGGACTAGCGTTTATGAGCAGTACTTC.

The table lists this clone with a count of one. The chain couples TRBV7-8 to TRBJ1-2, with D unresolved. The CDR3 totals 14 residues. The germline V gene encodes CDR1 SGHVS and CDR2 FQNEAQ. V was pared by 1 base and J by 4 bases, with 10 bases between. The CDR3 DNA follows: TGTGCCAGCAGCTTAGATGGATGGGCCTATGGCTACACCTTC. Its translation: CASSLDGWAYGYTF.

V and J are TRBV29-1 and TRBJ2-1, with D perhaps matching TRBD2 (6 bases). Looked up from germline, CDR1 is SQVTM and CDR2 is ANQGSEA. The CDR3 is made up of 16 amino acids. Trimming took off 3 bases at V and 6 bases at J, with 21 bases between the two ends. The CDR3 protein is CSVDPLVGGWRNEQFF. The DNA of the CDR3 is TGCAGCGTTGACCCTCTGGTCGGGGGTTGGCGCAATGAGCAGTTCTTC.

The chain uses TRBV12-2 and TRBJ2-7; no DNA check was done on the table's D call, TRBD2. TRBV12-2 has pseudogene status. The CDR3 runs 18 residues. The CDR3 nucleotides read TGTGCAAGTCGCTTAGCGCCTGGGACTAGCGATGGGGCTTGGGAGCAGTACTTC. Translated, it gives CASRLAPGTSDGAWEQYF.

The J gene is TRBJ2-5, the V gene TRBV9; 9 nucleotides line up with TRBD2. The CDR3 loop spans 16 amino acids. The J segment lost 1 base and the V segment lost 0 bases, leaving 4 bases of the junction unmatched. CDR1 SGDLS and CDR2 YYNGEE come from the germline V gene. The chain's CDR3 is CASSVVAGDGQETQYF. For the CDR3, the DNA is TGTGCCAGCAGCGTAGTAGCGGGAGACGGCCAAGAGACCCAGTACTTC.

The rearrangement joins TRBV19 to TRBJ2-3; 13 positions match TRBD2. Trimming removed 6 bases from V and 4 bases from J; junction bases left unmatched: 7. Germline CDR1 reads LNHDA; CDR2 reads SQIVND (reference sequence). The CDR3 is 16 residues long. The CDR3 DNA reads TGTGCCAGTAGCCTACTAGCGGGAGGGCCCCCAGATACGCAGTATTTT. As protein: CASSLLAGGPPDTQYF.

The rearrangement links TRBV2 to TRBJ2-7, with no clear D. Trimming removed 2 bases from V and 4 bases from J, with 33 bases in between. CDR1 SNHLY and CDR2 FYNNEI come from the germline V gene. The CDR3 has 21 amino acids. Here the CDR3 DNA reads TGTGCCAGCAGTGAAAAGCCCCCCAACCGGCTATCCCTCTCCCCTTATTACGAGCAGTACTTC. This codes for CASSEKPPNRLSLSPYYEQYF.

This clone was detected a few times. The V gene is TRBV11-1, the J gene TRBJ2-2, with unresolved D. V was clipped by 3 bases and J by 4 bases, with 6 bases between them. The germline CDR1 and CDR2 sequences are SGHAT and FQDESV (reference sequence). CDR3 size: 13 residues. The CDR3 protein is CASSLGSTGELFF. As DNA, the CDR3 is TGTGCCAGCAGCTTGGGGTCCACCGGGGAGCTGTTTTTT. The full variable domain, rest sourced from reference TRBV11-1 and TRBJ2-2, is EAEVAQSPRYKITEKSQAVAFWCDPISGHATLYWYRQILGQGPELLVQFQDESVVDDSQLPKDRFSAERLKGVDSTLKIQPAELGDSAMYLCASSLGSTGELFFGEGSRLTVL.

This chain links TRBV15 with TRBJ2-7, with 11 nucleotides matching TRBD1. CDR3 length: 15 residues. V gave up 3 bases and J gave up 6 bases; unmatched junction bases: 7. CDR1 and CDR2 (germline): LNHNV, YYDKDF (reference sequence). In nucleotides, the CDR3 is TGTGCCACCAGCAGGGAAAGGGACAGGGGGAGCGAGCAGTACTTC. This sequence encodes CATSRERDRGSEQYF.

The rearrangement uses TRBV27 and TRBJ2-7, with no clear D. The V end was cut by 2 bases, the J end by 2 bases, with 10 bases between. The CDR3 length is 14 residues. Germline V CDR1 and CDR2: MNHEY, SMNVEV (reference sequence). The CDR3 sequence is CASSLRLAAYEQYF. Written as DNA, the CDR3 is TGTGCCAGCAGTTTACGGTTAGCTGCCTACGAGCAGTACTTC.

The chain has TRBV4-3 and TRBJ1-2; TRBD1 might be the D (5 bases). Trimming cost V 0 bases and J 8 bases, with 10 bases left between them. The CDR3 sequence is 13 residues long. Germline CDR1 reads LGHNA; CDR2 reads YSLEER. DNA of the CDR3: TGCGCCAGCAGCCAAGATTGGGGGTCCGGCTACACCTTC. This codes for CASSQDWGSGYTF.

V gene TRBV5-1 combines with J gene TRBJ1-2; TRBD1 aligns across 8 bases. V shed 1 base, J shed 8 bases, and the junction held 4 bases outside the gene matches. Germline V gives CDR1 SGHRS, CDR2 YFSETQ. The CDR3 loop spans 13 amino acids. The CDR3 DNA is TGCGCCAGCAGCTTGACAGGGGGGAGCGGCTACACCTTC. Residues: CASSLTGGSGYTF.

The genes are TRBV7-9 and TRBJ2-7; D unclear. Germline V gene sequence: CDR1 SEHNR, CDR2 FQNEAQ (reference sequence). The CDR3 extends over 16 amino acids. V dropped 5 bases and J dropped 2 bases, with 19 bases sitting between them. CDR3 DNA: TGTGCCAGCAGCCCTTGGTTGAGCTTAGGGCCCTACGAGCAGTACTTC. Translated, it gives CASSPWLSLGPYEQYF.

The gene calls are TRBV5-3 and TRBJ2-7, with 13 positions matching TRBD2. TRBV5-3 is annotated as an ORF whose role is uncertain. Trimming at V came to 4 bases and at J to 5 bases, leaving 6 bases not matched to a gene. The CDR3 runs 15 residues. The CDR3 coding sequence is TGTGCCAGAAGCCCGGGACTAGCGGGATTCAACGAGCAGTACTTC. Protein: CARSPGLAGFNEQYF.

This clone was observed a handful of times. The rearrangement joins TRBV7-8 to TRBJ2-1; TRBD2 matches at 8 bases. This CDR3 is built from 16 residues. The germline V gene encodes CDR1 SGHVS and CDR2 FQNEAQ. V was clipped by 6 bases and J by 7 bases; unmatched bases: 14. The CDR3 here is CASSPSSAGVLNEQFF. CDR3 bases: TGTGCCAGCAGTCCCAGCTCAGCGGGAGTCTTGAATGAGCAGTTCTTC. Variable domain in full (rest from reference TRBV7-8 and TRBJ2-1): GAGVSQSPRYKVAKRGQDVALRCDPISGHVSLFWYQQALGQGPEFLTYFQNEAQLDKSGLPSDRFFAERPEGSVSTLKIQRTQQEDSAVYLCASSPSSAGVLNEQFFGPGTRLTVL.

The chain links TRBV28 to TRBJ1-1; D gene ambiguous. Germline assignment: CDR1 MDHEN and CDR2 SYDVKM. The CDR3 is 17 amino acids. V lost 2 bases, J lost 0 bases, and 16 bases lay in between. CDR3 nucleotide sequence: TGTGCCAGCAGTTTACTCGGTGGCGTGGGGATGAACACTGAAGCTTTCTTT. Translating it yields CASSLLGGVGMNTEAFF.